These 27 T cell receptor beta chains were sequenced from one sample in a study of T cell repertoires in cytomegalovirus infection. Their target antigens are unknown. Each CDR3 protein is one row after TCRdb ran MiXCR on the reads. The data contain about 150,000 distinct CDR3 sequences, roughly a third of them singletons. Sequenced material: CD8+ T cells from cultured PBMCs, taken from culture after CMV antigen stimulation. Every receptor here comes from a human donor in good health (CMV status not recorded). Some clones in this sample may be carry-over from other donors' samples.

In its sample, this clonotype was seen a few times. The chain's CDR3 is CASTEGGTPLHF. CDR3 sequence (DNA): TGTGCCAGCACCGAAGGAGGTACACCCCTCCACTTT. The V and J genes are TRBV7-2 and TRBJ1-6; no reliable D call. The CDR3 extends over 12 amino acids. Looked up from germline, CDR1 is SGHTA and CDR2 is FQGNSA. The ends were cut back, 7 bases at V and 11 bases at J, with 12 bases in the middle. Full variable domain (outside the CDR3, taken from reference TRBV7-2 and TRBJ1-6): GAGVSQSPSNKVTEKGKDVELRCDPISGHTALYWYRQSLGQGLEFLIYFQGNSAPDKSGLPSDRFSAERTGGSVSTLTIQRTQQEDSAVYLCASTEGGTPLHFGNGTRLTVT.

This clonotype was recorded a few times. This chain joins TRBV27 and TRBJ2-3; no clear D gene. The CDR3 runs 13 residues. V was cut by 8 bases and J by 2 bases, with 11 bases left in between. The germline V gene has CDR1 MNHEY and CDR2 SMNVEV (reference sequence). The CDR3 DNA follows: TGTGCCAGCGGTGCGTGGACCACAGATACGCAGTATTTT. It translates to CASGAWTTDTQYF.

This clonotype occurred once. The rearrangement joins TRBV7-9 to TRBJ2-6; D gene ambiguous. CDR3 length equals 16 residues. The V end lost 8 bases, the J end lost 2 bases, and 16 bases lay between the germline ends. Germline values: CDR1 SEHNR, CDR2 FQNEAQ (reference sequence). The CDR3: CASRWDQLPGANVLTF. The CDR3, as DNA: TGTGCCAGCCGGTGGGATCAGCTCCCTGGGGCCAACGTCCTGACTTTC.

Points on this clonotype: One junction end does not reproduce the germline sequence, and a read error may be involved. This chain uses TRBV5-3 with TRBJ2-1, with 7 nucleotides matching TRBD2. TRBV5-3 is an open reading frame, and its role is uncertain. The CDR3 is 14 amino acids. The CDR3, as DNA: TGTGCCAGCAGCTTAGAACTAGCGCTCAATGAGCAGTTCTTC. This encodes CASSLELALNEQFF.

This rearrangement joins TRBV27 to TRBJ1-2; D unclear. V was cut by 0 bases and J by 8 bases, with 13 bases left in between. In germline, CDR1 is MNHEY, CDR2 SMNVEV (reference sequence). The CDR3 has 14 residues. CDR3 loop: CASSLSLDGIGYTF. The CDR3 DNA follows: TGTGCCAGCAGTTTATCTTTGGATGGGATAGGCTACACCTTC.

The V gene is TRBV5-5, the J gene TRBJ1-5, with TRBD1 matching over 10 bases. The trim removed 3 bases at V and 2 bases at J, leaving 2 bases unmatched. The CDR3 contains 15 residues. Germline CDR1 is SGHKS and CDR2 is YYEKEE (reference sequence). In nucleotides, the CDR3 is TGTGCCAGCAGCTGGGACAGGGGAGGCAATCAGCCCCAGCATTTT. Encoded protein: CASSWDRGGNQPQHF.

This clonotype has only a few counts. V and J are TRBV7-2 and TRBJ2-7; 14 nucleotides match TRBD2. CDR1 is SGHTA and CDR2 is FQGNSA in the germline V gene. This CDR3 region has 14 residues. V dropped 5 bases and J dropped 6; count of bases not matched to a gene: 3. Here the CDR3 DNA reads TGTGCCAGCAGCCGACTAGCGGGGGGGTCCGAGCAGTACTTC. Amino acid sequence: CASSRLAGGSEQYF.

This clonotype was seen ten or more times. J is TRBJ1-2 and V is TRBV14; D gene uncertain. Trimming cost V 0 bases and J 5 bases, with 13 bases left between them. Germline CDR1 and CDR2: SGHDN and FVKESK. The CDR3 runs to 15 residues. For the CDR3, the DNA is TGTGCCAGCAGCCAAGATGAAGTGGACGGATATGGCTACACCTTC. This gives the protein CASSQDEVDGYGYTF.

The chain has TRBV27 and TRBJ1-6, with D possibly TRBD1 on 6 matching bases. CDR1 and CDR2 from the germline V gene are MNHEY and SMNVEV (reference sequence). V lost 5 bases to trimming and J lost 5 bases, with 7 bases between them. The CDR3 spans 13 residues. The CDR3: CASSTGHNSPLHF. As DNA, the CDR3 is TGTGCCAGCAGTACAGGGCATAATTCACCCCTCCACTTT.

This clonotype has only a few counts. The rearrangement links TRBV20-1 to TRBJ2-6; TRBD2 aligns across 8 bases. This CDR3 contains 14 residues. V was pared by 5 bases and J by 4 bases, with 4 bases of the junction left unmatched. In germline, CDR1 is DFQATT, CDR2 SNEGSKA (reference sequence). The CDR3 loop reads CSAWRGDGANVLTF. The CDR3 nucleotides are TGCAGTGCTTGGCGGGGGGACGGGGCCAACGTCCTGACTTTC.

In its sample, this clonotype was seen a few times. The V gene is TRBV6-5, the J gene TRBJ2-5; TRBD1 matches at 7 bases. Trimming at V came to 5 bases and at J to 4 bases, leaving 7 bases not matched to a gene. CDR1 and CDR2 (germline): MNHEY, SVGAGI. The CDR3 sequence is 14 residues long. The CDR3 spells CASSATGVAETQYF. The CDR3 DNA reads TGTGCCAGCAGTGCCACAGGGGTCGCAGAGACCCAGTACTTC.

The chain carries TRBV7-6 and TRBJ1-1, with D possibly matching TRBD1 (5 bases). The V gene lost 6 bases and the J gene lost 7 bases, with 15 bases spanning the gap. This CDR3 comprises 13 residues. Germline CDR1 is SGHVS and CDR2 is FNYEAQ. The CDR3 DNA reads as TGTGCCAGCAGGTCTCAGGGAAGTGGTGAAGCTTTCTTT. Amino acids: CASRSQGSGEAFF.

The V call is TRBV6-4, the J call TRBJ1-5, with 7 bases matching TRBD1. This CDR3 has 15 residues. Germline trimming cut 5 bases from V and 6 bases from J; bases unmatched to any gene: 10. Germline values: CDR1 MRHNA, CDR2 SNTAGT. CDR3: CASSTDRVGRQPQHF. The DNA of the CDR3 is TGTGCCAGCAGTACAGACAGGGTGGGTCGTCAGCCCCAGCATTTT.

This clonotype occurred a few times. The chain employs TRBV5-6 and TRBJ2-7; TRBD1 agrees at 9 bases. Germline V lookup: CDR1 SGHDT, CDR2 YYEEEE. This CDR3 has 15 residues. V lost 2 bases to trimming and J lost 6 bases; unmatched junction nucleotides: 9. CDR3 nucleotides: TGTGCCAGCAGCTTTTCCGGGACAGGGTTCATCGAGCAGTACTTC. It yields the protein CASSFSGTGFIEQYF. The full variable domain, rest sourced from reference TRBV5-6 and TRBJ2-7, is DAGVTQSPTHLIKTRGQQVTLRCSPKSGHDTVSWYQQALGQGPQFIFQYYEEEERQRGNFPDRFSGHQFPNYSSELNVNALLLGDSALYLCASSFSGTGFIEQYFGPGTRLTVT.

The chain is built from TRBV6-1 and TRBJ2-1; 8 bases line up with TRBD2. Germline assignment: CDR1 MNHNS and CDR2 SASEGT. Trimming at V came to 9 bases and at J to 2 bases, leaving 3 bases not matched to a gene. The CDR3 consists of 13 residues. CDR3 sequence (DNA): TGTGCCAGTGACGGGGGGGCCTACAATGAGCAGTTCTTC. Its translation is CASDGGAYNEQFF.

This clonotype was seen more than once but under ten times. This chain joins TRBV7-2 and TRBJ2-3; TRBD2 matches at 15 bases. The CDR3 has 17 residues. Germline-derived CDR1 and CDR2 are SGHTA and FQGNSA. Unmatched junction bases numbered 8, after V lost 5 bases and J lost 5 bases. The CDR3 DNA sequence: TGTGCCAGCAGCCACCCGGGACTAGCGGGGGGATTAGATACGCAGTATTTT. It is translated as CASSHPGLAGGLDTQYF.

This chain connects TRBV12-3 or TRBV12-4 to TRBJ2-5; no reliable D call. Trimming cost V 5 bases and J 5 bases, with 18 bases left between them. There are 15 residues in the CDR3. In DNA, the CDR3 is TGTGCCAGCAGTCCTAGGCCGTCCCTGGAGGAGACCCAGTACTTC. Translating it yields CASSPRPSLEETQYF.

This clonotype came up a few times. The CDR3 is CASSESGQGAWNTEAFF. The CDR3, as DNA: TGTGCCAGCAGTGAATCGGGACAGGGGGCTTGGAACACTGAAGCTTTCTTT. This chain connects TRBV25-1 to TRBJ1-1, with 12 bases aligning to TRBD1. The CDR3 loop spans 17 amino acids. Per the germline V gene, CDR1 is MGHDK and CDR2 is SYGVNS. The junction had 4 bases not matched to a gene; V was cut back by 1 base and J by 1 base.

The chain is built from TRBV28 and TRBJ1-5; TRBD1 might be the D (5 bases). Per the germline V gene, CDR1 is MDHEN and CDR2 is SYDVKM. This CDR3 region has 14 residues. Trimming stripped 9 bases from V and 1 base from J, with 13 bases between. Here the CDR3 DNA reads TGTGCCAGTGGGTGGGGGGTGAGCAATCAGCCCCAGCATTTT. Protein: CASGWGVSNQPQHF.

This clonotype was counted only a few times. The V call is TRBV4-1, the J call TRBJ2-7; tentative D call: TRBD1 (5 bases). Trimming shortened V by 5 bases and J by 3 bases, and 17 bases separated the two germline ends. CDR1 is MGHRA and CDR2 is YSYEKL in the germline V gene. The CDR3 spans 15 residues. The CDR3 coding sequence is TGCGCCAGCAGCGCAGGGCCCCAGCAGAGCTACGAGCAGTACTTC. It yields the protein CASSAGPQQSYEQYF.

V is TRBV15 and J is TRBJ2-3; no firm D call. The CDR3 extends over 15 amino acids. Trimming left V 3 bases short and J 2 bases short, with 12 bases between. Looked up from germline, CDR1 is LNHNV and CDR2 is YYDKDF (reference sequence). CDR3 residues: CATSSDNEFTDTQYF. DNA for the CDR3: TGTGCCACCAGCAGCGACAACGAGTTCACAGATACGCAGTATTTT. The whole variable domain, filled in from reference TRBV15 and TRBJ2-3, reads DAMVIQNPRYQVTQFGKPVTLSCSQTLNHNVMYWYQQKSSQAPKLLFHYYDKDFNNEADTPDNFQSRRPNTSFCFLDIRSPGLGDTAMYLCATSSDNEFTDTQYFGPGTRLTVL.

Of note for this clonotype: This may stem from a read error, because a much larger clone lies one nucleotide away. This chain connects TRBV28 to TRBJ2-3; 10 bases fit TRBD2. This CDR3 region has 16 residues. Per germline, CDR1 MDHEN and CDR2 SYDVKM. Trimming took 6 bases from V and 5 from J; bases not matched to a gene: 11. CDR3 nucleotides: TGTGCCAGCAGCCCCCCCGGAGCGGGGGGGGGAGATACGCAGTATTTT. It translates to CASSPPGAGGGDTQYF.

V and J are TRBV6-5 and TRBJ1-1, with TRBD1 matching over 7 bases. Germline-derived CDR1 and CDR2 are MNHEY and SVGAGI. The ends lost 6 bases at V and 7 bases at J; junction bases unmatched: 8. The CDR3 is 13 amino acids. This CDR3 reads CASRSGGMGEAFF. The CDR3 DNA reads as TGTGCCAGCAGATCAGGGGGAATGGGTGAAGCTTTCTTT.

The V gene is TRBV4-1, the J gene TRBJ2-3; D perhaps matches TRBD2 (7 bases). Germline V CDR1 and CDR2: MGHRA, YSYEKL. This CDR3 has 15 residues. Between the trimmed V and J ends, which lost 0 bases and 4 bases, there was a span of 11 bases. The CDR3 sequence: CASSQDRGASDTQYF. CDR3 nucleotide sequence: TGCGCCAGCAGCCAAGATCGGGGGGCGTCAGATACGCAGTATTTT.

V usage is TRBV20-1 and J usage is TRBJ2-5; D may correspond to TRBD1 or TRBD2 (6 bases each). V lost 0 bases and J lost 7, with 15 bases in between. Germline CDR1 DFQATT, CDR2 SNEGSKA (reference sequence). The CDR3 spans 14 residues. CDR3 nucleotides: TGCAGTGCTAGAGATCTTGAGGAGGGGGGGACCCAGTACTTC. Residues: CSARDLEEGGTQYF.

The V gene is TRBV13, the J gene TRBJ1-1; D gene uncertain. The CDR3 is 13 amino acids. The V end lost 4 bases, the J end lost 4 bases, and 10 bases lay between the germline ends. In germline, CDR1 is PRHDT, CDR2 FYEKMQ (reference sequence). This CDR3 is CASSSALITEAFF. CDR3 coding DNA: TGTGCCAGCAGCTCTGCGTTAATCACTGAAGCTTTCTTT.

This clonotype was observed a few times. The chain combines TRBV6-2 or TRBV6-3 with TRBJ1-1; no clear D. V gave up 2 bases and J gave up 1 base, with 5 bases separating them. The CDR3 length is 13 residues. The germline V gene encodes CDR1 MNHEY and CDR2 SVGEGT. CDR3 DNA sequence: TGTGCCAGCAGTTACATGGCGAACACTGAAGCTTTCTTT. Protein product: CASSYMANTEAFF.